This T cell receptor (beta chain) was recovered during a study of shared clonotypes between healthy human individuals. The V and J ends lost 2 bases and 0 bases respectively, with 22 bases between them. The CDR3 has 19 residues. Germline values: CDR1 SQVTM, CDR2 ANQGSEA. Study results and caveats: Rarefaction analysis demonstrated incomplete sorted-subset sequencing notwithstanding large depth.

Regarding this clone: Its specificity is not known.

In the naive CD8 group, cells lacked CD45RO and were positively selected for CCR7, so terminally differentiated effector memory CD45RA+ cells were left out. Each of the donors was a healthy adult who was HIV-negative and had not had a recent acute infection or vaccination. Sequencing was at deep level. The authors distributed each subset's genomic DNA evenly over several immunoSEQ plates. Repertoires were generated with immunoSEQ multiplex PCR, while TCRdb's copy carries only in-frame clones and drops some. The sample carries about 2.1 million clones, around 95% recorded once. J is TRBJ2-2 and V is TRBV29-1, with D perhaps matching TRBD1 or TRBD2 (5 bases each). The TCR comes from a young man in good health. Some clones in this sample may be carry-over from other donors' samples. Sequenced: naive CD8+ T cells from PBMCs. The CDR3 spells CSVEIYGAGTPSNTGELFF. DNA for the CDR3: TGCAGCGTTGAAATCTACGGGGCCGGAACGCCCTCGAACACCGGGGAGCTGTTTTTT.